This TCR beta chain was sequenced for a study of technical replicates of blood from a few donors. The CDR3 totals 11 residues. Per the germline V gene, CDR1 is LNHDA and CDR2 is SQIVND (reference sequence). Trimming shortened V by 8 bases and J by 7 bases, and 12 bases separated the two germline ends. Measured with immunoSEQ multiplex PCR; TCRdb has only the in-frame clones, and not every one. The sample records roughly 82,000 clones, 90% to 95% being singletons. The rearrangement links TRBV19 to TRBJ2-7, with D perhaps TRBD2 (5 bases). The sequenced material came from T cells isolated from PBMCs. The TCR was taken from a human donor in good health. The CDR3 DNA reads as TGTGCCAGTCCGAGACGGAGGGAGCAGTACTTC. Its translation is CASPRRREQYF.